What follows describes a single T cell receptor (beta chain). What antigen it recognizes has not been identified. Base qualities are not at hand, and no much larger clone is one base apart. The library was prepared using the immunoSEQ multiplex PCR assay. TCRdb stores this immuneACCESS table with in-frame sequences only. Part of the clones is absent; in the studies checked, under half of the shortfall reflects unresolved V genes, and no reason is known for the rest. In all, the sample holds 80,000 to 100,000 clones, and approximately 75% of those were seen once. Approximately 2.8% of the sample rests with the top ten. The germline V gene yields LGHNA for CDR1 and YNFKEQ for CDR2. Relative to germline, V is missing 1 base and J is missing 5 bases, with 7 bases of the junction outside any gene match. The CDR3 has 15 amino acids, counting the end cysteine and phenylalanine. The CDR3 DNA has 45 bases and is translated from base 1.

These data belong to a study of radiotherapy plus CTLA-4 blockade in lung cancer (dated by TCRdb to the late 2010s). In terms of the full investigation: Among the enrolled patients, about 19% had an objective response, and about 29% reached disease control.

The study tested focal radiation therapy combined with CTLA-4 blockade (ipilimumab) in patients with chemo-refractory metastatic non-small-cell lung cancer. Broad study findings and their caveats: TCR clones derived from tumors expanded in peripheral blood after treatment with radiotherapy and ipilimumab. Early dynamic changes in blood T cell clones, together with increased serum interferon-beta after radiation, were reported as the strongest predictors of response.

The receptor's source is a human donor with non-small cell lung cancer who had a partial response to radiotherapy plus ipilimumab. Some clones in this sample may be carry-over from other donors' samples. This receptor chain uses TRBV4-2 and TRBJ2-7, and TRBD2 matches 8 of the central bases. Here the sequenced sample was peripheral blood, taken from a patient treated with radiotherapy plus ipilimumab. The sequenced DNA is TGTGCCAGCAGCCAAGCACCCGCGGGGGGCGACGAGCAGTACTTC. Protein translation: CASSQAPAGGDEQYF.